The rows below give T cell receptor beta chains drawn from one sample of a study of cytomegalovirus exposure and HLA in healthy donors. TCRdb keeps only in-frame clones here, not all; method: immunoSEQ multiplex PCR. The sample shows about 200,000 clones, roughly 85% of them seen only once. The sequenced sample was PBMCs. The receptors shown here come from a woman younger than 30 in good health and CMV-seronegative. Both conserved end residues are part of each CDR3. The D gene is left open where the match is weak. For some rows the clone size is stated as once, few or many, or as a class when expanded; others skip it.

v_gene: TRBV6-5; d_gene: NA; abundance: few; j_gene: TRBJ1-2; CDR3nt: TGTGCCAGCAGTTACTGGGCAGGGTCACAGTATGGCTACACCTTC; CDR3aa: CASSYWAGSQYGYTF
v_gene: TRBV2; d_gene: TRBD2; abundance: once; j_gene: TRBJ2-7; CDR3nt: TGTGCCAGCAGTGGAGGAGGACTAGCAGCCTACGAGCAGTACTTC; CDR3aa: CASSGGGLAAYEQYF
v_gene: TRBV5-1; d_gene: NA; abundance: NA; j_gene: TRBJ1-1; CDR3nt: TGCGCCAGCAGCTTGGAAGGGTTGGGTGAGGCCACTGAAGCTTTCTTT; CDR3aa: CASSLEGLGEATEAFF
v_gene: TRBV5-4; d_gene: TRBD2; abundance: few; j_gene: TRBJ2-1; CDR3nt: TGTGCCAGCAGCTTGGACAGCGGGGGGGCCCGGGAGCAGTTCTTC; CDR3aa: CASSLDSGGAREQFF
v_gene: TRBV10-3; d_gene: TRBD1; abundance: once; j_gene: TRBJ2-7; CDR3nt: TGTGCCATCAGTGAAGACAGGGGCCCCTACGAGCAGTACTTC; CDR3aa: CAISEDRGPYEQYF
v_gene: TRBV27; d_gene: TRBD2; abundance: NA; j_gene: TRBJ2-1; CDR3nt: TGTGCCAGCAGTCCGACTAGCGGGGGGACACTGGGTCTAATTGAGCAGTTCTTC; CDR3aa: CASSPTSGGTLGLIEQFF
v_gene: TRBV7-8; d_gene: TRBD2; abundance: NA; j_gene: TRBJ2-1; CDR3nt: TGTGCCAGCCGACATAGCGGGGTCGATGAGCAGTTCTTC; CDR3aa: CASRHSGVDEQFF
v_gene: TRBV4-2; d_gene: TRBD2; abundance: once; j_gene: TRBJ2-5; CDR3nt: TGTGCCAGCAGCCAAGATGTGGTAGCGGGAGGTCAGGAGACCCAGTACTTC; CDR3aa: CASSQDVVAGGQETQYF
v_gene: TRBV5-1; d_gene: NA; abundance: NA; j_gene: TRBJ2-4; CDR3nt: TGCGCCAGCAGCCCTTCCGAGGGCGGAAACATTCAGTACTTC; CDR3aa: CASSPSEGGNIQYF
v_gene: TRBV4-1; d_gene: NA; abundance: NA; j_gene: TRBJ2-3; CDR3nt: TGCGCCAGCAGCCAAGATGGAGATAGTACAGATACGCAGTATTTT; CDR3aa: CASSQDGDSTDTQYF